These 20 T cell receptor beta chains share one sample of origin, sequenced in a study of technical replicates of blood from a handful of donors. Libraries were prepared by immunoSEQ multiplex PCR; TCRdb keeps only in-frame clonotypes and omits some of them. This table holds over 15,000 clones, around nine tenths found once. Sequenced input: PBMCs. Every receptor here comes from a human donor in good health.

The genes are TRBV7-9 and TRBJ2-4; 7 nucleotides match TRBD1. This CDR3 comprises 15 residues. The V and J ends lost 5 bases and 9 bases, in that order; junction bases with no gene match: 13. Germline CDR1 is SEHNR and CDR2 is FQNEAQ (reference sequence). The CDR3 sequence is CASSPKGTDWGIQYF. In nucleotides, the CDR3 is TGTGCCAGCAGCCCAAAGGGGACAGATTGGGGCATTCAGTACTTC.

This chain uses TRBV18 with TRBJ2-7; D remains unclear. The CDR3 spans 14 residues. V lost 6 bases to trimming and J lost 2 bases, with 14 bases between them. Germline-derived CDR1 and CDR2 are KGHSH and LQKENI. In DNA form, the CDR3 reads TGTGCCAGCTCCCCCCTGAACTTGGCCTACGAGCAGTACTTC. Translated, it gives CASSPLNLAYEQYF.

J is TRBJ2-1 and V is TRBV5-1, with a tentative D call TRBD1 (6 bases). Germline assignment: CDR1 SGHRS and CDR2 YFSETQ. The CDR3 contains 15 residues. V was cut by 6 bases and J by 0 bases, with 13 bases left in between. The CDR3 DNA reads TGCGCCAGCATGATCGGACAGAGCTCCTACAATGAGCAGTTCTTC. This codes for CASMIGQSSYNEQFF. Looking up the rest from reference TRBV5-1 and TRBJ2-1 gives the full variable domain: KAGVTQTPRYLIKTRGQQVTLSCSPISGHRSVSWYQQTPGQGLQFLFEYFSETQRNKGNFPGRFSGRQFSNSRSEMNVSTLELGDSALYLCASMIGQSSYNEQFFGPGTRLTVL.

CDR3 residues: CASSFLAGYGDEQFF. CDR3 DNA sequence: TGTGCCAGCAGCTTCCTAGCGGGGTACGGGGATGAGCAGTTCTTC. The V and J genes are TRBV7-9 and TRBJ2-1; 9 bases are a match to TRBD2. The V segment lost 3 bases and the J segment 8 bases; nucleotides outside the gene matches: 8. Per the germline V gene, CDR1 is SEHNR and CDR2 is FQNEAQ (reference sequence). CDR3 length equals 15 residues. Full variable domain (remainder filled in from reference TRBV7-9 and TRBJ2-1): DTGVSQNPRHKITKRGQNVTFRCDPISEHNRLYWYRQTLGQGPEFLTYFQNEAQLEKSRLLSDRFSAERPKGSFSTLEIQRTEQGDSAMYLCASSFLAGYGDEQFFGPGTRLTVL.

This clone was detected only once. The rearrangement uses TRBV30 and TRBJ1-5; the D is unclear. CDR1 and CDR2 from the germline V gene are GTSNPN and SVGIG (reference sequence). The ends were cut back, 0 bases at V and 1 base at J, with 7 bases in the middle. This CDR3 spans 14 amino acids. The CDR3 is CAWSVSLSNQPQHF. The CDR3 bases are TGTGCCTGGAGTGTGTCCCTGAGCAATCAGCCCCAGCATTTT.

This clone was detected a few times. V is TRBV5-8 and J is TRBJ1-3; weak D call: TRBD1 (5 bases). Trimming left V 1 base short and J 1 base short, with 9 bases between. Germline values: CDR1 SGHTS, CDR2 YDEGEE. The CDR3 extends over 15 amino acids. The CDR3 spells CASSLQGWSGNTIYF. DNA of the CDR3: TGTGCCAGCAGCTTGCAGGGATGGTCTGGAAACACCATATATTTT. The full variable domain, its missing parts supplied by reference TRBV5-8 and TRBJ1-3, is EAGVTQSPTHLIKTRGQQATLRCSPISGHTSVYWYQQALGLGLQFLLWYDEGEERNRGNFPPRFSGRQFPNYSSELNVNALELEDSALYLCASSLQGWSGNTIYFGEGSWLTVV.

The chain employs TRBV4-1 and TRBJ1-2; 9 nucleotides align to TRBD1. The CDR3 spans 15 residues. Germline assignment: CDR1 MGHRA and CDR2 YSYEKL. V trimming: 2 bases; J trimming: 3 bases; junction bases outside the gene matches: 4. DNA for the CDR3: TGCGCCAGCAGCCAACTACAGGGGGCGGACTATGGCTACACCTTC. Amino acid sequence: CASSQLQGADYGYTF.

This sequence joins TRBV5-4 and TRBJ2-1, with TRBD2 identical over 8 bases. Germline V gene sequence: CDR1 SGHNT, CDR2 YYREEE (reference sequence). This CDR3 spans 14 amino acids. V dropped 4 bases and J dropped 4; count of bases not matched to a gene: 4. Here the CDR3 DNA reads TGTGCCAGCAGCGCCAGCGGGGGTTACAATGAGCAGTTCTTC. Amino acids: CASSASGGYNEQFF.

The CDR3 spells CASRPGTPGLGGELFF. In DNA form, the CDR3 reads TGTGCCAGCAGACCCGGGACACCCGGGCTGGGCGGGGAGCTGTTTTTT. V is TRBV5-4 and J is TRBJ2-2, with a possible D match to TRBD1 (6 bases). Germline V lookup: CDR1 SGHNT, CDR2 YYREEE (reference sequence). The CDR3 length is 16 residues. V lost 5 bases and J 7 bases, leaving 21 bases between the germline ends.

This clone was seen once. CDR3 DNA: TGCAGCGCCTCACGACAGGGGAGTTTAGAGACCCAGTACTTC. Translation: CSASRQGSLETQYF. The chain uses TRBV29-1 and TRBJ2-5, with 8 nucleotides matching TRBD1. The V gene end was trimmed by 7 bases and the J gene end by 4 bases; junction bases not matched to a gene: 11. The CDR3 runs 14 residues. Germline V gene data show CDR1 as SQVTM and CDR2 as ANQGSEA.

V and J are TRBV5-6 and TRBJ2-5, with 7 bases that match TRBD1. The germline V gene encodes CDR1 SGHDT and CDR2 YYEEEE. This CDR3 is 15 amino acids long. V was pared by 4 bases and J by 4 bases, with 10 bases of the junction left unmatched. The CDR3 protein is CASSPDFSGGETQYF. CDR3 DNA sequence: TGTGCCAGCAGCCCTGATTTCTCAGGGGGAGAGACCCAGTACTTC.

The CDR3 here is CASSEARTGVPYEQYF. In nucleotides, the CDR3 is TGTGCCAGCAGTGAAGCCAGGACAGGGGTCCCCTACGAGCAGTACTTC. This chain links TRBV6-1 with TRBJ2-7; 9 bases are a match to TRBD1. CDR3 size: 16 residues. The germline V gene has CDR1 MNHNS and CDR2 SASEGT. With V trimmed by 0 bases and J by 2 bases, 5 bases remained unmatched.

The chain joins TRBV19 to TRBJ2-1; 12 positions agree with TRBD2. V lost 3 bases to trimming and J lost 5 bases; unmatched junction nucleotides: 11. There are 18 residues in the CDR3. Germline CDR1 and CDR2: LNHDA and SQIVND (reference sequence). This CDR3 is CASSMIKGTSGLHNEQFF. CDR3 DNA: TGTGCCAGTAGTATGATCAAGGGGACTAGCGGGCTTCACAATGAGCAGTTCTTC.

The chain uses TRBV2 and TRBJ1-5; D is ambiguous. This CDR3 contains 15 residues. V was shortened by 2 bases and J by 4 bases, with 12 bases between the two germline ends. Germline assignment: CDR1 SNHLY and CDR2 FYNNEI. The CDR3 nucleotides read TGTGCCAGCAGTGAAAGGGAGGGTAAAAATCAGCCCCAGCATTTT. Translation: CASSEREGKNQPQHF.

This chain uses TRBV18 with TRBJ2-3; 8 bases agree with TRBD1. CDR3 length: 16 amino acids. V shed 6 bases, J shed 6 bases, and the junction held 14 bases outside the gene matches. CDR1 KGHSH and CDR2 LQKENI come from the germline V gene. CDR3 coding DNA: TGTGCCAGCTCCCCCGGACAGGGCGTACCCCTGGATACGCAGTATTTT. Translation gives CASSPGQGVPLDTQYF.

CDR3 region: CASSEPIAGGDSGEQFF. CDR3 DNA: TGCGCCAGCAGTGAGCCTATAGCGGGAGGTGATTCGGGTGAGCAGTTCTTC. This sequence joins TRBV10-1 and TRBJ2-1, with 10 nucleotides matching TRBD2. Germline values: CDR1 WNHNN, CDR2 SYGVQD (reference sequence). The ends lost 2 bases at V and 9 bases at J; junction bases unmatched: 13. The CDR3 sequence is 17 residues long.

The chain is built from TRBV11-2 and TRBJ2-3; D gene uncertain. Between the trimmed V and J ends, which lost 4 bases and 0 bases, there was a span of 5 bases. Germline CDR1 reads SGHAT; CDR2 reads FQNNGV. CDR3 length: 13 amino acids. This chain's CDR3 is CASSSSSTDTQYF. For the CDR3, the DNA is TGTGCCAGCAGCTCGTCCAGCACAGATACGCAGTATTTT.

The chain couples TRBV21-1 to TRBJ1-1; no check of the table's D call, TRBD1, against the DNA was made. TRBV21-1 is shown as a pseudogene. This CDR3 is 15 amino acids long. For the CDR3, the DNA is TGTGCCAGCAGCAAAAAGGACAGGGGGAACACTGAAGCTTTCTTT. The encoded protein is CASSKKDRGNTEAFF.

CDR3 sequence reads: CASSDLPGQGRAFF. CDR3 nucleotides: TGTGCCAGCAGTGACCTTCCGGGACAGGGGCGCGCTTTCTTT. The chain employs TRBV6-1 and TRBJ1-1, with 10 bases matching TRBD1. Germline values: CDR1 MNHNS, CDR2 SASEGT. This CDR3 contains 14 residues. The trim removed 3 bases at V and 11 bases at J, leaving 9 bases unmatched.

This clone was picked up one time. CDR3 residues: CASSAQGTLNLDEQYF. CDR3 nucleotide sequence: TGTGCCAGCAGTGCCCAGGGTACTCTTAACTTGGACGAGCAGTACTTC. This chain uses TRBV6-1 with TRBJ2-7; D might be TRBD1 (5 bases). Germline values: CDR1 MNHNS, CDR2 SASEGT. V was clipped by 4 bases and J by 5 bases, with 21 bases between them. This CDR3 has 16 amino acids.